A single sample is the source of the 21 T cell receptor beta chains below, sequenced in a study of naive and memory T cell subsets. Whole-study findings and limits: A few larger clonotypes appeared in naive repertoires, especially CD8, possibly memory cells re-expressing CD45RA.

Their recognized antigens are unknown. Both TRBC1 and TRBC2 were covered by a beta constant-region primer of two equimolar oligonucleotides. Ligated cDNA was amplified by four rounds of PCR with nested alpha and beta constant-region primers and SP2. One entry per CDR3 protein results from TCRdb running MiXCR on the UMI-ligation and nested PCR reads. The table has around 140,000 distinct CDR3 sequences, approximately 24% seen once. Specimen: naive CD4+ T cells from blood. Source of these receptors: a human donor in good health.

This clonotype was counted only a few times. The chain carries TRBV24-1 and TRBJ2-1; 9 nucleotides line up with TRBD1. This CDR3 region has 16 residues. The germline V gene has CDR1 KGHDR and CDR2 SFDVKD. V shed 3 bases and J 8 bases; nucleotides not matched to a gene: 10. CDR3 nucleotide sequence: TGTGCCACCAGTGATGCTCGGGACAGGGCACTTGATGAGCAGTTCTTC. Its translation: CATSDARDRALDEQFF.

This clonotype was picked up many times. This chain joins TRBV7-7 and TRBJ2-2; 7 bases are shared with TRBD1. The CDR3 has 18 amino acids. The V gene's germline CDR1 is SSHAT and CDR2 FNYEAQ (reference sequence). V lost 1 base and J lost 1; bases outside the gene matches: 9. The CDR3 nucleotides read TGTGCCAGCAGCTTAGGGGCAGGGGGTCTTCTGAACACCGGGGAGCTGTTTTTT. This codes for CASSLGAGGLLNTGELFF.

This rearrangement joins TRBV7-2 to TRBJ2-3; 9 positions match TRBD1. This CDR3 is 15 amino acids long. Germline V gene data show CDR1 as SGHTA and CDR2 as FQGNSA. Trimming removed 3 bases from V and 4 bases from J; junction bases left unmatched: 5. CDR3 sequence reads: CASSLGQGWADTQYF. The DNA of the CDR3 is TGTGCCAGCAGCTTGGGACAGGGTTGGGCAGATACGCAGTATTTT.

The rearrangement joins TRBV20-1 to TRBJ2-7, with TRBD1 matching 7 bases. With 5 bases clipped from V and 3 bases from J, the junction kept 4 bases outside the gene matches. Germline V lookup: CDR1 DFQATT, CDR2 SNEGSKA (reference sequence). This CDR3 has 12 residues. The CDR3 DNA reads as TGCAGTGCTCCCCGGGACAGCTACGAGCAGTACTTC. Translation gives CSAPRDSYEQYF.

V usage is TRBV20-1 and J usage is TRBJ1-4; D remains ambiguous. Germline V gene lookup returns CDR1 DFQATT and CDR2 SNEGSKA (reference sequence). Between the trimmed V and J ends, which lost 3 bases and 8 bases, there was a span of 13 bases. The CDR3 has 13 residues. The CDR3 nucleotides read TGCAGTGCTAGCCCCGGGTTAGCCGAAAAACTGTTTTTT. This encodes CSASPGLAEKLFF.

The chain has TRBV28 and TRBJ2-7; TRBD1 or TRBD2 may be the D gene (6 bases each). This CDR3 has 15 amino acids. The V and J ends lost 5 bases and 4 bases respectively, with 18 bases between them. Germline V gene lookup returns CDR1 MDHEN and CDR2 SYDVKM. The CDR3 DNA reads TGTGCCAGCAGTGTCGGAGGGGGGAAAATTTACGAGCAGTACTTC. Its protein is CASSVGGGKIYEQYF. The full variable domain, in which reference TRBV28 and TRBJ2-7 provide the parts outside the CDR3, is DVKVTQSSRYLVKRTGEKVFLECVQDMDHENMFWYRQDPGLGLRLIYFSYDVKMKEKGDIPEGYSVSREKKERFSLILESASTNQTSMYLCASSVGGGKIYEQYFGPGTRLTVT.

CDR3 sequence reads: CSARLAGEGYEQYF. The CDR3 DNA reads TGCAGTGCTAGACTAGCGGGAGAGGGCTACGAGCAGTACTTC. This sequence joins TRBV20-1 and TRBJ2-7; 10 nucleotides align to TRBD2. Germline V gene lookup returns CDR1 DFQATT and CDR2 SNEGSKA (reference sequence). V dropped 2 bases and J dropped 3; count of bases not matched to a gene: 4. The CDR3 is 14 amino acids.

This chain joins TRBV4-1 and TRBJ1-2, with 8 nucleotides matching TRBD1. The CDR3 has 15 amino acids. Germline V gene lookup returns CDR1 MGHRA and CDR2 YSYEKL. Germline trimming cut 1 base from V and 4 bases from J; bases unmatched to any gene: 5. Here the CDR3 reads CASSQADRDLYGYTF. The CDR3 DNA is TGCGCCAGCAGCCAAGCGGACAGGGACCTCTATGGCTACACCTTC.

This clonotype has ten or more counts. The chain joins TRBV10-3 to TRBJ2-1; 14 bases are a match to TRBD2. The germline gives CDR1 ENHRY, CDR2 SYGVKD. With 6 bases clipped from V and 7 bases from J, the junction kept 5 bases outside the gene matches. The CDR3 totals 15 residues. The CDR3, as DNA: TGTGCCATCAGCATCGGACTAGCGGGAGGTAATGAGCAGTTCTTC. Protein sequence: CAISIGLAGGNEQFF.

CDR3 in amino acids: CAIRGSQIAAQYF. In DNA form, the CDR3 reads TGTGCCATCAGGGGATCGCAGATCGCGGCGCAGTATTTT. This chain uses TRBV10-3 with TRBJ2-3, with D uncertain. This CDR3 has 13 residues. V lost 6 bases and J 10 bases, leaving 17 bases between the germline ends. CDR1 ENHRY and CDR2 SYGVKD come from the germline V gene.

This clonotype was seen at least ten times. The chain links TRBV6-6 to TRBJ2-3, with 7 bases aligning to TRBD2. CDR1 is MNHNY and CDR2 is SVGAGI in the germline V gene (reference sequence). V lost 8 bases and J lost 3; bases outside the gene matches: 5. The CDR3 is made up of 13 amino acids. The CDR3 reads CASVQAGTDTQYF. The CDR3 DNA is TGTGCCAGCGTCCAAGCGGGAACAGATACGCAGTATTTT.

This chain uses TRBV4-1 with TRBJ2-2; tentative D call: TRBD1 (6 bases). With 6 bases removed from V and 1 base from J, the gap between germline ends came to 18 bases. CDR3 length: 17 residues. In germline, CDR1 is MGHRA, CDR2 YSYEKL. The CDR3 DNA sequence: TGCGCCAGCAGACCGCTATACAGGGCAAAGAACACCGGGGAGCTGTTTTTT. It encodes CASRPLYRAKNTGELFF.

The gene calls are TRBV28 and TRBJ2-7, with 12 bases lining up with TRBD2. The CDR3 loop spans 15 amino acids. The germline V gene has CDR1 MDHEN and CDR2 SYDVKM. Trimming removed 7 bases from V and 9 bases from J; junction bases left unmatched: 13. CDR3 nucleotides: TGTGCCAGCACCGTAACTTCTAGCGGGAGGGGGGGGCAGTACTTC. This codes for CASTVTSSGRGGQYF.

This chain uses TRBV7-9 with TRBJ2-2; D ambiguous. The CDR3 sequence is 11 residues long. CDR1 is SEHNR and CDR2 is FQNEAQ in the germline V gene (reference sequence). V lost 3 bases and J 4 bases, leaving 0 bases between the germline ends. As DNA, the CDR3 is TGTGCCAGCAGCTTCACCGGGGAGCTGTTTTTT. This codes for CASSFTGELFF.

This clonotype was counted a few times. The J gene is TRBJ1-5, the V gene TRBV6-2 or TRBV6-3; D is possibly TRBD1 (6 bases). Germline V gene data show CDR1 as MNHEY and CDR2 as SVGEGT. The CDR3 loop spans 16 amino acids. Trimming took off 5 bases at V and 0 bases at J, with 14 bases between the two ends. CDR3 loop: CASSPSRGNSNQPQHF. Written as DNA, the CDR3 is TGTGCCAGCAGTCCCAGCAGGGGAAATAGCAATCAGCCCCAGCATTTT.

V is TRBV28 and J is TRBJ1-5; a possible D gene is TRBD1 (5 bases). Per the germline V gene, CDR1 is MDHEN and CDR2 is SYDVKM. Trimming pared 3 bases from V and 3 bases from J, leaving 12 bases between. There are 15 residues in the CDR3. As DNA, the CDR3 is TGTGCCAGCAGTTTTTTTAGCAGGGCCAATCAGCCCCAGCATTTT. This encodes CASSFFSRANQPQHF.

The V call is TRBV13, the J call TRBJ1-6; no clear D. Germline V gives CDR1 PRHDT, CDR2 FYEKMQ (reference sequence). Between the trimmed V and J ends, which lost 5 bases and 4 bases, there was a span of 6 bases. The CDR3 is 13 amino acids. The CDR3 region has the DNA TGTGCCAGCAGCCCGTCATATAATTCACCCCTCCACTTT. Translating it yields CASSPSYNSPLHF.

This clonotype occurred a few times. CDR3: CASSTGAGSYEQYF. The DNA for the CDR3 is TGTGCCAGTAGTACCGGGGCCGGCTCCTACGAGCAGTACTTC. The rearrangement uses TRBV19 and TRBJ2-7, with D possibly being TRBD1 or TRBD2 (5 bases each). The germline gives CDR1 LNHDA, CDR2 SQIVND (reference sequence). The V end was cut by 4 bases, the J end by 0 bases, with 10 bases between. The CDR3 sequence is 14 residues long.

This chain connects TRBV7-2 to TRBJ2-7; D is possibly TRBD2 (5 bases). V was cut by 5 bases and J by 4 bases, with 9 bases left in between. The germline V gene has CDR1 SGHTA and CDR2 FQGNSA. The CDR3 extends over 12 amino acids. The CDR3 bases are TGTGCCAGCAGCACGGGATTTTACGAGCAGTACTTC. Translation gives CASSTGFYEQYF. The variable domain in full, completed from reference TRBV7-2 and TRBJ2-7, reads GAGVSQSPSNKVTEKGKDVELRCDPISGHTALYWYRQSLGQGLEFLIYFQGNSAPDKSGLPSDRFSAERTGGSVSTLTIQRTQQEDSAVYLCASSTGFYEQYFGPGTRLTVT.

In its sample, this clonotype was seen a few times. The chain uses TRBV6-5 and TRBJ2-2, with TRBD2 matching 8 bases. This CDR3 spans 17 amino acids. CDR1 is MNHEY and CDR2 is SVGAGI in the germline V gene. V lost 0 bases, J lost 6 bases, and 9 bases stayed unmatched. CDR3 region: CASSYSRSGSVPGELFF. CDR3 in DNA: TGTGCCAGCAGTTACTCGCGAAGCGGGAGTGTCCCCGGGGAGCTGTTTTTT.

This clonotype came up many times. The V and J genes are TRBV6-5 and TRBJ1-1; D perhaps matches TRBD1 (6 bases). The germline V gene has CDR1 MNHEY and CDR2 SVGAGI. The length of the CDR3 is 14 residues. Trimming left V 5 bases short and J 4 bases short, with 14 bases between. Here the CDR3 DNA reads TGTGCCAGCAGTAGGGGACAATTCTCCACTGAAGCTTTCTTT. This gives the protein CASSRGQFSTEAFF.